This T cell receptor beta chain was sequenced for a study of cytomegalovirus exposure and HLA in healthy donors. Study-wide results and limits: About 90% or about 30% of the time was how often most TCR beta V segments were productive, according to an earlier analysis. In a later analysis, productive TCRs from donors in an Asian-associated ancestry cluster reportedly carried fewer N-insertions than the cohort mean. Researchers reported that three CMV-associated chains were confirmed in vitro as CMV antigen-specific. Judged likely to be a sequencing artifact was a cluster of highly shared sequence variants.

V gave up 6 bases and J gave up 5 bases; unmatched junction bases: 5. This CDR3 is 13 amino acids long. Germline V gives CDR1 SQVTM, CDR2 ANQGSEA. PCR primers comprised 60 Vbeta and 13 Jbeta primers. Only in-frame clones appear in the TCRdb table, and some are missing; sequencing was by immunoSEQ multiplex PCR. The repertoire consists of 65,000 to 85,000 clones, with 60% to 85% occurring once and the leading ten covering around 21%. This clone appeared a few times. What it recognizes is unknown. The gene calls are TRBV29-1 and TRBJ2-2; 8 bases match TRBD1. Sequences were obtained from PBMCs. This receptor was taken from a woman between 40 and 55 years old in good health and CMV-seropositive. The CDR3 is CSVQQGVTGELFF. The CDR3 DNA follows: TGCAGCGTCCAACAGGGGGTAACCGGGGAGCTGTTTTTT.